Shown below are 18 T cell receptor beta chains from a single sample sequenced in a study of blood T cell repertoires in COVID-19. Assay used: immunoSEQ multiplex PCR; TCRdb lists only in-frame clones, some missing. The table has 200,000 to 300,000 clones, approximately 83% seen once. The sequencing input was PBMCs or T cells enriched from blood (not recorded which). The receptors were gathered from a woman in her thirties or forties with acute COVID-19.

This clone appeared a single time. This chain connects TRBV2 to TRBJ2-1; no firm D call. With 1 base removed from V and 5 bases from J, the gap between germline ends came to 6 bases. CDR3 length: 13 residues. Looked up from germline, CDR1 is SNHLY and CDR2 is FYNNEI. The CDR3 spells CASSEGANNEQFF. CDR3 nucleotides: TGTGCCAGCAGTGAAGGGGCAAACAATGAGCAGTTCTTC.

This clone appeared a single time. The chain joins TRBV7-2 to TRBJ2-7; D is unresolved. Trimming stripped 2 bases from V and 7 bases from J, with 12 bases between. Germline CDR1 and CDR2: SGHTA and FQGNSA. The CDR3 is 13 amino acids. In DNA form, the CDR3 reads TGTGCCAGCAGCTTATCCTCAACTATAGAGCAGTACTTC. Translated: CASSLSSTIEQYF.

The chain recombines TRBV7-2 with TRBJ1-1; 7 nucleotides align to TRBD1. Trimming took 4 bases from V and 4 from J; bases not matched to a gene: 15. This CDR3 is 17 amino acids long. Germline V gene sequence: CDR1 SGHTA, CDR2 FQGNSA. The CDR3 loop reads CASSSNDRDIKATEAFF. The CDR3 nucleotides are TGTGCCAGCAGCTCAAACGACAGGGACATAAAAGCCACTGAAGCTTTCTTT.

The rearrangement uses TRBV27 and TRBJ1-4; the D is unclear. The CDR3 is 16 amino acids. The germline V gene encodes CDR1 MNHEY and CDR2 SMNVEV (reference sequence). The germline V and J ends were trimmed by 4 bases and 2 bases, with 14 bases remaining between them. The chain's CDR3 is CASSSQTSGTNEKLFF. The CDR3 bases are TGTGCCAGCAGTTCCCAGACTAGCGGGACTAATGAAAAACTGTTTTTT.

In regard to this clone: The sample has other DNA sequences that encode this CDR3 too. V usage is TRBV15 and J usage is TRBJ2-3; TRBD2 aligns across 8 bases. Looked up from germline, CDR1 is LNHNV and CDR2 is YYDKDF (reference sequence). The CDR3 has 17 residues. The J segment lost 1 base and the V segment lost 3 bases, leaving 9 bases of the junction unmatched. The CDR3 spells CATSRGALAGGTDTQYF. The CDR3, as DNA: TGTGCCACCAGCAGGGGGGCCCTAGCGGGCGGCACAGATACGCAGTATTTT. Full variable domain (remainder filled in from reference TRBV15 and TRBJ2-3): DAMVIQNPRYQVTQFGKPVTLSCSQTLNHNVMYWYQQKSSQAPKLLFHYYDKDFNNEADTPDNFQSRRPNTSFCFLDIRSPGLGDTAMYLCATSRGALAGGTDTQYFGPGTRLTVL.

Concerning this clone itself: Germline is not matched at one junction end, which may reflect a read error. This chain joins TRBV10-3 and TRBJ1-2; the D gene is possibly TRBD1 (5 bases). Germline CDR1 is ENHRY and CDR2 is SYGVKD. This CDR3 has 12 amino acids. The CDR3 is CATSSQGDGYTF. The CDR3 DNA is TGTGCCACCAGTTCGCAGGGCGATGGCTACACCTTC.

The V gene is TRBV27, the J gene TRBJ2-3; D unresolved. Trimming cost V 0 bases and J 0 bases, with 4 bases left between them. Germline V lookup: CDR1 MNHEY, CDR2 SMNVEV (reference sequence). CDR3 size: 14 residues. The CDR3 here is CASSLSQSTDTQYF. The CDR3 coding sequence is TGTGCCAGCAGTTTATCGCAGAGCACAGATACGCAGTATTTT.

V gene TRBV9 combines with J gene TRBJ2-1; 14 bases are a match to TRBD2. V lost 4 bases and J lost 7; bases outside the gene matches: 7. The CDR3 has 16 amino acids. Germline CDR1 reads SGDLS; CDR2 reads YYNGEE. This CDR3 is CASSSRLAGGPNEQFF. CDR3 DNA sequence: TGTGCCAGCAGCTCCAGACTAGCGGGAGGGCCGAATGAGCAGTTCTTC.

V gene TRBV7-3 combines with J gene TRBJ2-3; D is perhaps TRBD1 (6 bases). Trimming cost V 4 bases and J 1 base, with 9 bases left between them. Per germline, CDR1 SGHTA and CDR2 FQGTGA. The CDR3 runs 14 residues. In DNA, the CDR3 is TGTGCCAGCAGCTATGGGGGCCGCACAGATACGCAGTATTTT. As protein: CASSYGGRTDTQYF. Full variable domain (missing parts from reference TRBV7-3 and TRBJ2-3): GAGVSQTPSNKVTEKGKYVELRCDPISGHTALYWYRQSLGQGPEFLIYFQGTGAADDSGLPNDRFFAVRPEGSVSTLKIQRTERGDSAVYLCASSYGGRTDTQYFGPGTRLTVL.

The gene calls are TRBV18 and TRBJ1-4, with D hard to call. The V gene's germline CDR1 is KGHSH and CDR2 LQKENI. V lost 5 bases and J 7 bases, leaving 14 bases between the germline ends. This CDR3 has 14 amino acids. DNA of the CDR3: TGTGCCAGCTCAACCCGGAGGGAAGGTGAAAAACTGTTTTTT. Protein product: CASSTRREGEKLFF.

This chain connects TRBV20-1 to TRBJ2-5; 12 nucleotides match TRBD1. This CDR3 region has 16 residues. Germline CDR1 DFQATT, CDR2 SNEGSKA (reference sequence). The J segment lost 5 bases and the V segment lost 3 bases, leaving 10 bases of the junction unmatched. Written as DNA, the CDR3 is TGCAGTGCTAGTACGCATGGGACAGGGGGCTTCGAGACCCAGTACTTC. Protein product: CSASTHGTGGFETQYF.

The chain uses TRBV4-2 and TRBJ1-5; D is unresolved. The CDR3 is 14 residues long. Trimming cost V 0 bases and J 7 bases, with 10 bases left between them. Germline values: CDR1 LGHNA, CDR2 YNFKEQ. The CDR3 sequence is CASSQDLQLQPQHF. DNA of the CDR3: TGTGCCAGCAGCCAAGATCTACAGTTACAGCCCCAGCATTTT.

CDR3 in DNA: TGCAGTGCTAGTCGGGGGGATAGCAATCAGCCCCAGCATTTT. Residues: CSASRGDSNQPQHF. The chain carries TRBV20-1 and TRBJ1-5; D might be TRBD1 (5 bases). From germline, CDR1 is DFQATT and CDR2 SNEGSKA (reference sequence). V shed 3 bases and J shed 0 bases, with 9 bases lying between them. This CDR3 has 14 residues.

This clone showed up just once. This rearrangement joins TRBV27 to TRBJ2-1, with 11 bases lining up with TRBD2. Germline V CDR1 and CDR2: MNHEY, SMNVEV (reference sequence). This CDR3 is 14 amino acids long. V lost 2 bases, J lost 8 bases, and 2 bases stayed unmatched. CDR3 sequence: CASSLTSGSDEQFF. In DNA form, the CDR3 reads TGTGCCAGCAGTTTAACTAGCGGGAGTGATGAGCAGTTCTTC.

This rearrangement joins TRBV2 to TRBJ2-7, with D unresolved. This CDR3 has 10 residues. CDR1 SNHLY and CDR2 FYNNEI come from the germline V gene. V gave up 4 bases and J gave up 9 bases, with 7 bases separating them. The CDR3 sequence is CASSGDRQYF. CDR3 bases: TGTGCCAGCAGTGGAGATCGGCAGTACTTC.

The chain carries TRBV4-2 and TRBJ2-5; 14 bases are a match to TRBD2. Trimming cost V 0 bases and J 3 bases; bases outside gene matches: 12. The germline V gene encodes CDR1 LGHNA and CDR2 YNFKEQ. The CDR3 runs to 20 residues. The chain's CDR3 is CASSQEGGTSGRDSKETQYF. In DNA form, the CDR3 reads TGTGCCAGCAGCCAAGAAGGCGGGACTAGCGGGAGAGACTCTAAAGAGACCCAGTACTTC.

The chain has TRBV3-1 (or the pseudogene TRBV3-2) and TRBJ1-1, with D unclear. Trimming took 3 bases from V and 5 from J, leaving 13 bases between them. The CDR3 spans 14 residues. The germline V gene encodes CDR1 LGHDT and CDR2 YNNKEL (reference sequence). CDR3: CASSQSEGWTEAFF. Here the CDR3 DNA reads TGTGCCAGCAGCCAGTCGGAGGGTTGGACTGAAGCTTTCTTT.

The V gene is TRBV7-6, the J gene TRBJ2-7; unclear D gene. With 1 base removed from V and 0 bases from J, the gap between germline ends came to 10 bases. The CDR3 sequence is 15 residues long. Germline V gene lookup returns CDR1 SGHVS and CDR2 FNYEAQ. The chain's CDR3 is CASSLDYSSSYEQYF. CDR3 DNA: TGTGCCAGCAGCTTAGACTACTCCAGCTCCTACGAGCAGTACTTC.